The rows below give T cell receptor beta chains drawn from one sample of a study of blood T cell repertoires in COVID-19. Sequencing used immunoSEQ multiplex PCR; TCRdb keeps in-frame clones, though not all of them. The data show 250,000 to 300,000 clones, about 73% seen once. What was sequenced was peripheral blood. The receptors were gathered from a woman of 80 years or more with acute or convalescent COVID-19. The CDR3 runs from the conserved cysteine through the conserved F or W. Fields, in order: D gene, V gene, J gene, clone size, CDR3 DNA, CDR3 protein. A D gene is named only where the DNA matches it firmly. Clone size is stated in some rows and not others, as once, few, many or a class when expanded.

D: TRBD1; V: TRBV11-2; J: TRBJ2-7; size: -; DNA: TGTGCCAGCAGCCAACGACAGGGGGCGGCCAACGAGCAGTACTTC; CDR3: CASSQRQGAANEQYF
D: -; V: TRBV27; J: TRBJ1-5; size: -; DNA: TGTGCCAGCAGCCCACAGGTCAATAGCAATCAGCCCCAGCATTTT; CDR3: CASSPQVNSNQPQHF
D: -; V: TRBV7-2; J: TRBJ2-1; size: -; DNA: TGTGCCAGCCGCGGGGGCGCTTTAAATGAGCAGTTCTTC; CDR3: CASRGGALNEQFF
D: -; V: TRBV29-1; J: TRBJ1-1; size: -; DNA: TGCAGCGTCTCGGGTGGCACTGAAGCTTTCTTT; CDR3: CSVSGGTEAFF
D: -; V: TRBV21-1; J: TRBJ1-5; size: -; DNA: TGTGCCAGCAGCAATACGGGACAGGGGTTGGTTAGCAATCAGCCCCAGCATTTT; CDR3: CASSNTGQGLVSNQPQHF
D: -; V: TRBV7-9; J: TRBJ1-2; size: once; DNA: TGTGCCAGCAGCTTTTCAGGGTACTATGGCTACACCTTC; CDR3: CASSFSGYYGYTF
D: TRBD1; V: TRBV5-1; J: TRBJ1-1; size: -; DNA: TGCGCCAGCAGCTTCGACAGGGTGGGCACTGAAGCTTTCTTT; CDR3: CASSFDRVGTEAFF
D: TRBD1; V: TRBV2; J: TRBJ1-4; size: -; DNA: TGTGCCAGCAGGGGACAGGGCTTTGAAAAACTGTTTTTT; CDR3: CASRGQGFEKLFF
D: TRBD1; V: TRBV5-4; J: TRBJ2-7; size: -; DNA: TGTGCCAGCAGCTTGGACAGGGGGCGTGAGCAGTACTTC; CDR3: CASSLDRGREQYF
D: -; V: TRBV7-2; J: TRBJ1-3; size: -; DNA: TGTGCCAGCAGCCAGGACAGTCTTGGAAACACCATATATTTT; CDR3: CASSQDSLGNTIYF
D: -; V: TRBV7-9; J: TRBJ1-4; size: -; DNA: TGTGCCAGCAGCTTAGAGACAGGCACAAATGAAAAACTGTTTTTT; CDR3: CASSLETGTNEKLFF
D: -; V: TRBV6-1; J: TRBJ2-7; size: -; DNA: TGTGCCAGCAGTGAAGGGACATTTAGCGAGCAGTACTTC; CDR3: CASSEGTFSEQYF
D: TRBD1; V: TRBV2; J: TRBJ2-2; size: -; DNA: TGTGCCAGCAGTATCTCGGCCAGGGGGCGCACCGGGGAGCTGTTTTTT; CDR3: CASSISARGRTGELFF
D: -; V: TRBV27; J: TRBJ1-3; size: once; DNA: TGTGCCAGCAGGGGAGCTGGAAACACCATATATTTT; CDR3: CASRGAGNTIYF
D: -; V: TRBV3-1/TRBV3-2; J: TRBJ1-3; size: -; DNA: TGTGCCAGCAGCGAAATAGGCCAGGGTTCTGGAAACACCATATATTTT; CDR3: CASSEIGQGSGNTIYF
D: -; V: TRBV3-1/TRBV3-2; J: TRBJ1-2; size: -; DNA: TGTGCCACCGGGGGTATGGCAGGGAAGCCCTATGGCTACACCTTC; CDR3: CATGGMAGKPYGYTF
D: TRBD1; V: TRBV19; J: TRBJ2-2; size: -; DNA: TGTGCCAGTAGTATGGGACAGGGGATTCGGGACGGGGAGCTGTTTTTT; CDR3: CASSMGQGIRDGELFF
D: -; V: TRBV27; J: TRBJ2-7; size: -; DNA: TGTGCCAGCAGTTCGGGGTTTCAGGGGACTACCTACGAGCAGTACTTC; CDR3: CASSSGFQGTTYEQYF
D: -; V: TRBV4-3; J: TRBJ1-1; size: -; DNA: TGCGCCAGCAGCCGGGGGGACACTGAAGCTTTCTTT; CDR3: CASSRGDTEAFF
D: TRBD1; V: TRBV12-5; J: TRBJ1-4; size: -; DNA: TGTGCTAGTGGTTTAGGACAGGGGGCTGAAAAACTGTTTTTT; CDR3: CASGLGQGAEKLFF
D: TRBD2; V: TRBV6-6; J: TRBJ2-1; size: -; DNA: TGTGCCAGCAGGACCTATAGCGGGGGGGCCGACAATGAGCAGTTCTTC; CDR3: CASRTYSGGADNEQFF
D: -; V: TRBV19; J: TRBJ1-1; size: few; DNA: TGTGCCAGTAGCTACTGGGGCACCCAAATGAACACTGAAGCTTTCTTT; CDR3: CASSYWGTQMNTEAFF
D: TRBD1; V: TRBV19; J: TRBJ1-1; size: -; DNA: TGTGCCAGTAGCCCAGGGGGCAGGGTGAACACTGAAGCTTTCTTT; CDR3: CASSPGGRVNTEAFF
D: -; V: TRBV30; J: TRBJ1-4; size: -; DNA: TGTGCCTGGAGTGTCAGGGACACTGAAAAACTGTTTTTT; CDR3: CAWSVRDTEKLFF
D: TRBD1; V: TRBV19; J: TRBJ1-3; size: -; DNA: TGTGCCAGTAGTATAGGCACAGGGGCTGGAAACACCATATATTTT; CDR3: CASSIGTGAGNTIYF
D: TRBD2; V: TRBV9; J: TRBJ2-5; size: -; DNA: TGTGCCAGCAGCGTTGGACTAGTCTGGGAGACCCAGTACTTC; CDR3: CASSVGLVWETQYF
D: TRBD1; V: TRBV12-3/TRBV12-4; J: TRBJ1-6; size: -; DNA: TGTGCCAGCAGTCCGGGACAGGGTACACCCCTCCACTTT; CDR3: CASSPGQGTPLHF
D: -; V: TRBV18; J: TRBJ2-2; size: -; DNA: TGTGCCAGCTCACCCAACGGGAGGAACACCGGGGAGCTGTTTTTT; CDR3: CASSPNGRNTGELFF
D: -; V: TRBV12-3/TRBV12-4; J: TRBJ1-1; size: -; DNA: TGTGCCAGCAGTTTACAGGAGAACACTGAAGCTTTCTTT; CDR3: CASSLQENTEAFF
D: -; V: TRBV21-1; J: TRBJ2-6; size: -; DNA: TGTGCCAGCAGGGACCCCGGGGCTGGGGCCAACGTCCTGACTTTC; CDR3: CASRDPGAGANVLTF
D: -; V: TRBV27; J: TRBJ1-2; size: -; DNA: TGTGCCAGACCTCGATTGGGGGGGCAGCGTGGCTACACCTTC; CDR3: CARPRLGGQRGYTF
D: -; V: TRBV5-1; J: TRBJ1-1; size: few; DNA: TGCGCCAGCAGCTTTACAGTGAACACTGAAGCTTTCTTT; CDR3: CASSFTVNTEAFF
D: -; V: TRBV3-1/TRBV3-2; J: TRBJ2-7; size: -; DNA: TGTGCCAGCAGCCAAAGGGGTTCCTACGAGCAGTACTTC; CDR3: CASSQRGSYEQYF
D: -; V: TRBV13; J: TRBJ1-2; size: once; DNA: TGTGCCAGCAGCTTTTGGGGGGGCTATCACTATGGCTACACCTTC; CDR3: CASSFWGGYHYGYTF
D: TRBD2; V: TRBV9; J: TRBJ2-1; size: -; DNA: TGTGCCAGCAGCGTAGCTGAGCGGGAGGGCCAGAATGAGCAGTTCTTC; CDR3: CASSVAEREGQNEQFF
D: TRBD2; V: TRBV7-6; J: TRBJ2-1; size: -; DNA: TGTGCCAGCAGCTTAGCGACACAGCGGGGGGTCTACAATGAGCAGTTCTTC; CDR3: CASSLATQRGVYNEQFF
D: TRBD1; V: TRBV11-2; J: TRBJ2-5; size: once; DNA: TGTGCCAGCAGCCCCGGGACAGTTCCCCAAGAGACCCAGTACTTC; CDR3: CASSPGTVPQETQYF
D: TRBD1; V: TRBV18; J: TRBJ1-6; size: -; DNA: TGTGCCAGCTCACGAAACAGGGGAGGAGATAATTCACCCCTCCACTTT; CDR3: CASSRNRGGDNSPLHF
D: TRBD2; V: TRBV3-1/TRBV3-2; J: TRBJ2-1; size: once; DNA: TGTGCCAGCAGAATCGGGACTACGCAGTTCTTC; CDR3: CASRIGTTQFF
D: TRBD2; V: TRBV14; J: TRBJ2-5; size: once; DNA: TGTGCCAGCAGCCCCTGGGTAGCGGGGGCCCGACAAGAGACCCAGTACTTC; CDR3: CASSPWVAGARQETQYF
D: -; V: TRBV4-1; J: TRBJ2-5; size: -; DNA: TGCGCCAGCAGCCAAACCCCCGGACTTGCTCAAGAGACCCAGTACTTC; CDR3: CASSQTPGLAQETQYF
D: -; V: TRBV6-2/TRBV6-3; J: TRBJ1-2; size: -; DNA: TGTGCCAGCAGTAAAGAGACAGGTGGCTATGGCTACACCTTC; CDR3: CASSKETGGYGYTF